This T cell receptor (beta chain) was sequenced in a study of blood T cell repertoires in COVID-19. Study context: Acute-phase and convalescent COVID-19 samples originated in the United States, Italy and Spain.

The assay was immunoSEQ multiplex PCR, and TCRdb's table has in-frame clones only and misses some. The sample carries under 350,000 clones, about 89% recorded once. The CDR3 is made up of 14 amino acids. The age range of participants was about 18 to 90 years, with residence in under 25 US areas. Cohorts were assigned according to the clinical history that participants reported. Recovered Cohort 3 donors showed two negative PCRs, clearance, or symptom resolution. The TCR was taken from a woman younger than 30 who had recovered from COVID-19. The V gene is TRBV21-1, the J gene TRBJ1-5; the table's D gene call, TRBD1, was not cross checked with the DNA. TRBV21-1 is a documented pseudogene. What was sequenced was PBMCs or T cells enriched from blood (not recorded which). The CDR3 region is CASSYRGGCQPQHF. CDR3 bases: TGTGCCAGCAGCTACAGAGGGGGCTGTCAGCCCCAGCATTTT.